These 8 T cell receptor beta chains were sequenced from one sample in a study of radiation and T cells in renal cell carcinoma. The time point: baseline pretreatment blood. Regarding treatment: 15 Gy SBRT to primary tumor, nephrectomy 4 weeks later. Generated by immunoSEQ multiplex PCR, the TCRdb table keeps only in-frame clones and is missing some. This sample has 70,000 to 100,000 clones; approximately 80% occur once, and the top ten carry around 5.8%. The input for sequencing was blood, taken from a patient whose treatment included radiotherapy and nephrectomy. These receptors all stem from a man in his sixties with renal cell carcinoma.

This sequence joins TRBV30 and TRBJ1-6; the D is unclear. Germline-derived CDR1 and CDR2 are GTSNPN and SVGIG (reference sequence). Trimming took off 0 bases at V and 0 bases at J, with 6 bases between the two ends. The CDR3 extends over 15 amino acids. DNA of the CDR3: TGTGCCTGGAGTGTACGCAGCTCCTATAATTCACCCCTCCACTTT. Translation gives CAWSVRSSYNSPLHF.

V and J are TRBV2 and TRBJ1-5; 7 bases fit TRBD1. This CDR3 comprises 18 residues. CDR1 is SNHLY, CDR2 FYNNEI, per germline. V lost 6 bases and J lost 2; bases outside the gene matches: 16. The CDR3 here is CASSTPDKGAAGNQPQHF. The CDR3 coding sequence is TGTGCCAGCAGCACTCCCGACAAGGGGGCGGCGGGCAATCAGCCCCAGCATTTT. The full variable domain, rest sourced from reference TRBV2 and TRBJ1-5, is EPEVTQTPSHQVTQMGQEVILRCVPISNHLYFYWYRQILGQKVEFLVSFYNNEISEKSEIFDDQFSVERPDGSNFTLKIRSTKLEDSAMYFCASSTPDKGAAGNQPQHFGDGTRLSIL.

V and J are TRBV27 and TRBJ2-7, with D perhaps assigned TRBD1 or TRBD2 (10 bases each). Trimming cost V 6 bases and J 5 bases, with 38 bases left between them. CDR3 length: 21 amino acids. Germline assignment: CDR1 MNHEY and CDR2 SMNVEV (reference sequence). CDR3 sequence: CASRRDRGWGLAGDSRNEQYF. The CDR3 DNA reads TGTGCCAGCAGGCGGGACAGGGGATGGGGGCTAGCGGGAGATAGTAGGAACGAGCAGTACTTC.

This clone counts as medium-sized (0.01 to 0.1%). The chain carries TRBV10-1 and TRBJ2-1; TRBD2 aligns across 10 bases. After removal of 3 bases from V and 9 bases from J, the junction contained 8 bases not matched to a gene. This CDR3 has 15 amino acids. The germline CDR1 and CDR2 sequences are WNHNN and SYGVQD (reference sequence). CDR3 in DNA: TGCGCCAGCAGTGACTTAGCGGGAGGACTCGGTGAGCAGTTCTTC. This translates into CASSDLAGGLGEQFF.

The V and J genes are TRBV5-4 and TRBJ1-1; D perhaps matches TRBD1 (6 bases). Germline loops: CDR1 SGHNT, CDR2 YYREEE (reference sequence). CDR3 size: 14 residues. V lost 4 bases to trimming and J lost 1 base, with 11 bases between them. CDR3 amino acids: CASSPDSRNTEAFF. The CDR3 nucleotides are TGTGCCAGCAGCCCGGACAGCCGGAACACTGAAGCTTTCTTT.

The chain has TRBV28 and TRBJ1-5, with D possibly TRBD1 on 5 matching bases. In germline, CDR1 is MDHEN, CDR2 SYDVKM. Between the trimmed V and J ends, which lost 2 bases and 0 bases, there was a span of 8 bases. The CDR3 is 15 residues long. CDR3 amino acids: CASSLHDSSNQPQHF. DNA of the CDR3: TGTGCCAGCAGTTTACACGACAGTAGCAATCAGCCCCAGCATTTT.

The rearrangement uses TRBV2 and TRBJ1-1; 9 bases align to TRBD1. This CDR3 comprises 16 residues. The trim removed 4 bases at V and 2 bases at J, leaving 8 bases unmatched. Germline V gene data show CDR1 as SNHLY and CDR2 as FYNNEI. Here the CDR3 reads CASSANWGQGNTEAFF. The CDR3 DNA follows: TGTGCCAGCAGTGCGAATTGGGGACAGGGAAACACTGAAGCTTTCTTT.

In this sample, this clone turned up a few times. This CDR3 reads CASSIKGMAGTSDTQYF. The CDR3 nucleotides are TGTGCCAGTAGTATAAAAGGCATGGCAGGGACGTCAGATACGCAGTATTTT. The rearrangement links TRBV19 to TRBJ2-3; D may match TRBD1 or TRBD2 (5 bases each). The CDR3 extends over 17 amino acids. The V gene lost 2 bases and the J gene lost 4 bases, with 19 bases spanning the gap. In germline, CDR1 is LNHDA, CDR2 SQIVND (reference sequence).